These 24 T cell receptor beta chains originate from one sample sequenced in a study of shared clonotypes between healthy human individuals. The data were produced by immunoSEQ multiplex PCR, yet TCRdb's version contains in-frame clones alone and is incomplete. The sample consists of roughly 2 million clones, over 85% of them appearing once. The sample consisted of naive CD4+ T cells sorted from blood. The sample's subset: CD45RA+ positively selected. The receptors come from a man between 18 and 35 years old in good health.

The chain joins TRBV18 to TRBJ2-2; the D call may be TRBD1 or TRBD2 (6 bases each). V lost 1 base and J 3 bases, leaving 15 bases between the germline ends. The CDR3 is made up of 17 amino acids. The V gene's germline CDR1 is KGHSH and CDR2 LQKENI. CDR3 DNA: TGTGCCAGCTCACCACGAGCCGGGGGCTCGGACACCGGGGAGCTGTTTTTT. Translated, it gives CASSPRAGGSDTGELFF.

On this clone: At the DNA level, this CDR3 is encoded by other sequences in the same sample as well. The genes are TRBV5-4 and TRBJ1-2; no clear D. The CDR3 consists of 13 residues. V lost 4 bases to trimming and J lost 0 bases, with 7 bases between them. Germline V gene sequence: CDR1 SGHNT, CDR2 YYREEE (reference sequence). The CDR3 DNA reads TGTGCCAGCAGCGGCACAGCTAACTATGGCTACACCTTC. Protein: CASSGTANYGYTF.

The V call is TRBV9, the J call TRBJ1-2; no definite D call. Germline loops: CDR1 SGDLS, CDR2 YYNGEE. The CDR3 sequence is 16 residues long. V was trimmed by 1 base and J by 6 bases, leaving 19 bases between them. CDR3 loop: CASSVTERSKVHGYTF. The CDR3 nucleotides read TGTGCCAGCAGCGTAACCGAACGATCGAAGGTACATGGCTACACCTTC.

V is TRBV18 and J is TRBJ2-1; a possible D gene is TRBD2 (6 bases). Per the germline V gene, CDR1 is KGHSH and CDR2 is LQKENI. V gave up 2 bases and J gave up 4 bases, with 12 bases separating them. The CDR3 length is 15 residues. The CDR3: CASSPSGRGYNEQFF. DNA for the CDR3: TGTGCCAGCTCACCAAGCGGGCGCGGGTACAATGAGCAGTTCTTC.

This sequence joins TRBV6-1 and TRBJ2-2, with D possibly being TRBD1 or TRBD2 (5 bases each). V dropped 6 bases and J dropped 7 bases, with 18 bases sitting between them. CDR1 MNHNS and CDR2 SASEGT come from the germline V gene. The CDR3 spans 15 residues. CDR3 nucleotides: TGTGCCAGCAGCCCGATATGGGGGATGGGCGGGGAGCTGTTTTTT. Residues: CASSPIWGMGGELFF.

This clone was recorded only once. This chain uses TRBV9 with TRBJ2-7; 7 nucleotides agree with TRBD1. The junction had 6 bases not matched to a gene; V was cut back by 0 bases and J by 0 bases. The germline V gene has CDR1 SGDLS and CDR2 YYNGEE. The CDR3 runs 16 residues. CDR3 region: CASSVGAGTDSYEQYF. CDR3 bases: TGTGCCAGCAGCGTAGGAGCCGGGACAGACTCCTACGAGCAGTACTTC.

This rearrangement joins TRBV7-2 to TRBJ1-1; TRBD1 matches at 7 bases. CDR1 is SGHTA and CDR2 is FQGNSA in the germline V gene. With 4 bases clipped from V and 5 bases from J, the junction kept 7 bases outside the gene matches. The CDR3 loop spans 14 amino acids. CDR3 in amino acids: CASSSGTVRTEAFF. The CDR3 coding sequence is TGTGCCAGCAGCTCCGGGACAGTCAGGACTGAAGCTTTCTTT. The full variable domain, its missing parts supplied by reference TRBV7-2 and TRBJ1-1, is GAGVSQSPSNKVTEKGKDVELRCDPISGHTALYWYRQSLGQGLEFLIYFQGNSAPDKSGLPSDRFSAERTGGSVSTLTIQRTQQEDSAVYLCASSSGTVRTEAFFGQGTRLTVV.

This CDR3 reads CASSPQQGTNEKLFF. The CDR3 DNA reads as TGTGCCAGCAGCCCTCAACAGGGGACTAATGAAAAACTGTTTTTT. V and J are TRBV28 and TRBJ1-4; the match to TRBD1 covers 7 bases. Germline values: CDR1 MDHEN, CDR2 SYDVKM. Trimming took 6 bases from V and 2 from J; bases not matched to a gene: 6. This CDR3 is built from 15 residues.

About this clone: Other DNA sequences in the sample encode the same CDR3. V usage is TRBV18 and J usage is TRBJ1-1; a weak D match, TRBD1 (5 bases). There are 14 residues in the CDR3. The germline V gene has CDR1 KGHSH and CDR2 LQKENI. Trimming took 1 base from V and 1 from J, leaving 7 bases between them. CDR3 coding DNA: TGTGCCAGCTCACCACTAACAGGGAACACTGAAGCTTTCTTT. It translates to CASSPLTGNTEAFF.

The chain recombines TRBV5-1 with TRBJ2-1; 7 nucleotides agree with TRBD2. The CDR3 extends over 14 amino acids. V lost 3 bases, J lost 8 bases, and 8 bases stayed unmatched. The germline gives CDR1 SGHRS, CDR2 YFSETQ. In DNA, the CDR3 is TGCGCCAGCAGCTCCCGGGACTATTGGGATGAGCAGTTCTTC. Protein product: CASSSRDYWDEQFF. Complete variable domain (other parts from reference TRBV5-1 and TRBJ2-1): KAGVTQTPRYLIKTRGQQVTLSCSPISGHRSVSWYQQTPGQGLQFLFEYFSETQRNKGNFPGRFSGRQFSNSRSEMNVSTLELGDSALYLCASSSRDYWDEQFFGPGTRLTVL.

Worth noting for this clone: Other DNA sequences of this sample code for an identical CDR3. The chain is built from TRBV14 and TRBJ1-3; tentatively, D is TRBD1 (5 bases). There are 14 residues in the CDR3. CDR1 is SGHDN and CDR2 is FVKESK in the germline V gene. V was shortened by 3 bases and J by 4 bases, with 10 bases between the two germline ends. The CDR3 DNA is TGTGCCAGCAGCCAGGCAGGGTCCGGAAACACCATATATTTT. It codes for CASSQAGSGNTIYF.

The chain is built from TRBV10-1 and TRBJ1-2; no firm D call. Looked up from germline, CDR1 is WNHNN and CDR2 is SYGVQD (reference sequence). CDR3 length: 13 amino acids. The V end lost 6 bases, the J end lost 1 base, and 9 bases lay between the germline ends. As DNA, the CDR3 is TGCGCCAGCAGCCGGACTCTTAACTATGGCTACACCTTC. Translated: CASSRTLNYGYTF.

This clone has just one count. J is TRBJ2-1 and V is TRBV4-1; TRBD2 matches at 14 bases. The germline CDR1 and CDR2 sequences are MGHRA and YSYEKL. The CDR3 is 17 amino acids. With V trimmed by 0 bases and J by 4 bases, 2 bases remained unmatched. CDR3 DNA: TGCGCCAGCAGCCAAGAGGGACTAGCGGGAGCTTACAATGAGCAGTTCTTC. This gives the protein CASSQEGLAGAYNEQFF.

The chain carries TRBV11-2 and TRBJ2-5; tentative D call: TRBD2 (6 bases). This CDR3 region has 14 residues. The germline gives CDR1 SGHAT, CDR2 FQNNGV. Trimming took off 5 bases at V and 1 base at J, with 11 bases between the two ends. This CDR3 reads CASSQRAGQETQYF. DNA of the CDR3: TGTGCCAGCAGCCAACGAGCGGGCCAAGAGACCCAGTACTTC. The full variable domain, with the rest looked up from reference TRBV11-2 and TRBJ2-5, is EAGVAQSPRYKIIEKRQSVAFWCNPISGHATLYWYQQILGQGPKLLIQFQNNGVVDDSQLPKDRFSAERLKGVDSTLKIQPAKLEDSAVYLCASSQRAGQETQYFGPGTRLLVL.

The chain carries TRBV5-1 and TRBJ2-1; D tentatively fits TRBD1 or TRBD2 (6 bases each). CDR1 is SGHRS and CDR2 is YFSETQ in the germline V gene. This CDR3 is built from 12 residues. Trimming stripped 4 bases from V and 13 bases from J, with 15 bases between. The CDR3 spells CASSLPGAAQFF. CDR3 DNA: TGCGCCAGCAGCCTACCGGGGGCGGCCCAGTTCTTC.

V usage is TRBV5-1 and J usage is TRBJ2-3, with 9 positions matching TRBD2. The CDR3 runs to 16 residues. Germline CDR1 is SGHRS and CDR2 is YFSETQ. Germline trimming cut 3 bases from V and 0 bases from J; bases unmatched to any gene: 5. The DNA of the CDR3 is TGCGCCAGCAGCTCACTAACTAGCGGGAGCACAGATACGCAGTATTTT. It encodes CASSSLTSGSTDTQYF.

With regard to this clone: The same CDR3 arises from other DNA sequences in this sample as well. J is TRBJ2-2 and V is TRBV5-1; no definite D call. Germline V lookup: CDR1 SGHRS, CDR2 YFSETQ. The CDR3 is 15 amino acids. V dropped 0 bases and J dropped 2 bases, with 8 bases sitting between them. As DNA, the CDR3 is TGCGCCAGCAGCTTGGGGGCTTCTAACACCGGGGAGCTGTTTTTT. Its translation is CASSLGASNTGELFF.

This clone was picked up one time. This sequence joins TRBV29-1 and TRBJ1-1, with D possibly being TRBD1 (5 bases). The V gene lost 3 bases and the J gene lost 2 bases, with 10 bases spanning the gap. From germline, CDR1 is SQVTM and CDR2 ANQGSEA. The CDR3 runs 13 residues. CDR3 bases: TGCAGCGTTGATTTCAGGACAAACACTGAAGCTTTCTTT. Translating it yields CSVDFRTNTEAFF.

With regard to this clone: This CDR3 is also generated by other DNA sequences in the sample. This chain links TRBV10-3 with TRBJ2-7; 8 nucleotides align to TRBD2. Germline V CDR1 and CDR2: ENHRY, SYGVKD. This CDR3 contains 14 residues. V lost 2 bases, J lost 1 base, and 1 base stayed unmatched. Here the CDR3 DNA reads TGTGCCATCAGTGAGACTAGCGGTTCCTACGAGCAGTACTTC. This sequence encodes CAISETSGSYEQYF.

This sequence joins TRBV5-6 and TRBJ1-2; no firm D call. The CDR3 runs to 14 residues. CDR1 and CDR2 from the germline V gene are SGHDT and YYEEEE. The V and J ends lost 1 base and 4 bases respectively, with 11 bases between them. The CDR3 coding sequence is TGTGCCAGCAGCTTGTGGCGGCAGACCTATGGCTACACCTTC. Protein: CASSLWRQTYGYTF.

Turning to this clone: This sample includes further DNA sequences coding for the same CDR3. The CDR3 DNA reads TGTGCCAGCAGCTCAACAGGTGTCGATGGCTACACCTTC. It translates to CASSSTGVDGYTF. The chain joins TRBV11-2 to TRBJ1-2; TRBD1 might be the D (5 bases). V dropped 4 bases and J dropped 6 bases, with 12 bases sitting between them. Germline values: CDR1 SGHAT, CDR2 FQNNGV. This CDR3 comprises 13 residues.

The DNA of the CDR3 is TGTGCCAGCAGTGAAGAATTCGACACCTTCTATGGCTACACCTTC. As protein: CASSEEFDTFYGYTF. This rearrangement joins TRBV2 to TRBJ1-2, with D unclear. The CDR3 is made up of 15 amino acids. V was clipped by 1 base and J by 4 bases, with 13 bases between them. CDR1 is SNHLY and CDR2 is FYNNEI in the germline V gene.

Worth noting for this clone: Other DNA sequences in this sample translate to the same CDR3. This chain uses TRBV10-3 with TRBJ1-1, with D possibly being TRBD1 (5 bases). Trimming cost V 2 bases and J 1 base, with 8 bases left between them. The CDR3 spans 14 residues. From germline, CDR1 is ENHRY and CDR2 SYGVKD. The CDR3 DNA is TGTGCCATCAGTGAGGGAAGGGGGAACACTGAAGCTTTCTTT. Amino acids: CAISEGRGNTEAFF.

This rearrangement joins TRBV18 to TRBJ2-7; 8 nucleotides align to TRBD1. Germline assignment: CDR1 KGHSH and CDR2 LQKENI. Unmatched junction bases numbered 9, after V lost 5 bases and J lost 3 bases. The CDR3 runs to 15 residues. The CDR3 bases are TGTGCCAGCTCATCTTTGACAGGGGTCAACTACGAGCAGTACTTC. Protein product: CASSSLTGVNYEQYF.